The clone carrying this T cell receptor beta chain has a count of ten or more. Its antigen is as yet unknown. The sample comes from a study of T cells in Graves' hyperthyroidism and ophthalmopathy. Whole-study results and caveats: Ophthalmopathy got predicted by the model a median approximately six months before its onset.

Using RNA transcripts as the source, TCR beta CDR3 regions were amplified. HTBI primers drove first-round RT-PCR of the TCR CDR3. TCRdb re-derived calls from the multiplex PCR reads in MiXCR, one entry per CDR3 protein. The repertoire consists of about 600,000 distinct CDR3 sequences, with 14% occurring once and the leading ten covering roughly 6.9%. Exclusion criteria comprised uncontrolled infection, other autoimmune disease, pregnancy or lactation. This CDR3 comprises 15 residues. V was trimmed by 3 bases and J by 5 bases, leaving 16 bases between them. The sequencing input was blood. The receptor was derived from a woman aged 18 to 35 with Graves' ophthalmopathy. The rearrangement uses TRBV12-3 or TRBV12-4 and TRBJ1-2; D perhaps matches TRBD1 (6 bases). In nucleotides, the CDR3 is TGTGCCAGCAGTTTTCTTTCGACAGGAGGGTATGGCTACACCTTC. Translated, it gives CASSFLSTGGYGYTF.